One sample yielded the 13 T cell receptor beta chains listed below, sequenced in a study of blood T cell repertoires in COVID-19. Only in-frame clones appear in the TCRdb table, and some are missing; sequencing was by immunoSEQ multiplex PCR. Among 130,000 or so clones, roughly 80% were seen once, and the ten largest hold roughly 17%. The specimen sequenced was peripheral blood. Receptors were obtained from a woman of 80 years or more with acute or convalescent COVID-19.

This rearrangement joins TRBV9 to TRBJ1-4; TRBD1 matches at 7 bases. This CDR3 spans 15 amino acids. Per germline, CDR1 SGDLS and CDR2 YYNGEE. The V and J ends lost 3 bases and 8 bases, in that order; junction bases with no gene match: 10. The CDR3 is CASSGTGAGGEKLFF. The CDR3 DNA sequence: TGTGCCAGCAGCGGCACAGGGGCCGGGGGAGAAAAACTGTTTTTT.

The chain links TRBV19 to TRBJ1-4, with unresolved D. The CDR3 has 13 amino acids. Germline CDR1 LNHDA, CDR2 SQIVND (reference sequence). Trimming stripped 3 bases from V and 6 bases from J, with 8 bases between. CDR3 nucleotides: TGTGCCAGTAGTATGGGCCGGTATGAAAAACTGTTTTTT. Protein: CASSMGRYEKLFF.

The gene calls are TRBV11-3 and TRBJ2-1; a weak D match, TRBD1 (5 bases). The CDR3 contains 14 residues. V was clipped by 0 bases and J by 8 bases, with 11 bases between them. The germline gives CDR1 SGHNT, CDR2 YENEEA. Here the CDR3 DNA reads TGTGCCAGCAGCTTAGAGGGTTGGGGCGATGAGCAGTTCTTC. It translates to CASSLEGWGDEQFF.

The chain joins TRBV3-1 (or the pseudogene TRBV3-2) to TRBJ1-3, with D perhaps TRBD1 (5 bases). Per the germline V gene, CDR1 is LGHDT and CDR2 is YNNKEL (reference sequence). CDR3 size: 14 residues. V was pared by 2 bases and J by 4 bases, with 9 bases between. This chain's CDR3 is CASSQQGSGNTIYF. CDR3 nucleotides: TGTGCCAGCAGCCAACAGGGCTCCGGAAACACCATATATTTT.

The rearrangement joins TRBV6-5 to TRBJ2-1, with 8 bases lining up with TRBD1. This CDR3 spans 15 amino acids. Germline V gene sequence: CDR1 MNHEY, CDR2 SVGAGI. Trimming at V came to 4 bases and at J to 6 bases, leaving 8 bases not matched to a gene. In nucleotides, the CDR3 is TGTGCCAGCAGTTCCGCCGGGACAGGCATCAATGAGCAGTTCTTC. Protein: CASSSAGTGINEQFF.

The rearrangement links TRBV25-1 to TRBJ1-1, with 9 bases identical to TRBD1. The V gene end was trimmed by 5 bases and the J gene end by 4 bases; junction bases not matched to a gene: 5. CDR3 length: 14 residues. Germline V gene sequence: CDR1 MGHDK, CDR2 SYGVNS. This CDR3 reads CASSTWTGVTEAFF. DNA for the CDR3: TGTGCCAGCAGTACATGGACAGGGGTCACTGAAGCTTTCTTT.

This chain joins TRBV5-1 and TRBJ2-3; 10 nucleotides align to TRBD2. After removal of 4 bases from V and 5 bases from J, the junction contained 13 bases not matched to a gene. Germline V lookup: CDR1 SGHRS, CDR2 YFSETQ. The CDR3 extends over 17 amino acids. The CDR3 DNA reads TGCGCCAGCAGCCCCGCCACAGCGGGAGGGCCTGGAGATACGCAGTATTTT. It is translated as CASSPATAGGPGDTQYF.

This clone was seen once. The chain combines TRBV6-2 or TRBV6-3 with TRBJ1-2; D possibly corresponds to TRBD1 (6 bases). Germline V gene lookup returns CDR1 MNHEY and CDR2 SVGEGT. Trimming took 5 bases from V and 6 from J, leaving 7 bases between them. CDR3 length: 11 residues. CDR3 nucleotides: TGTGCCAGCAGTAACAGGGATGGCTACACCTTC. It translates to CASSNRDGYTF.

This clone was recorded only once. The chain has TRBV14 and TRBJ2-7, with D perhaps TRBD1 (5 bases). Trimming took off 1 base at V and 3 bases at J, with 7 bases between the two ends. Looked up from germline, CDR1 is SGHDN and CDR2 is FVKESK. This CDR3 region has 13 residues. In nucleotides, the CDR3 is TGTGCCAGCAGCCAAGGGGGCCTCTACGAGCAGTACTTC. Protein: CASSQGGLYEQYF.

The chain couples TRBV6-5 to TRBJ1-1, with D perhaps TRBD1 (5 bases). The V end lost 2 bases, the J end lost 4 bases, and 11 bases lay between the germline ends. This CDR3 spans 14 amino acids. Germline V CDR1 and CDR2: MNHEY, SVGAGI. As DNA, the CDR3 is TGTGCCAGCAGTTACCGAGGGGAGGGCACTGAAGCTTTCTTT. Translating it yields CASSYRGEGTEAFF.

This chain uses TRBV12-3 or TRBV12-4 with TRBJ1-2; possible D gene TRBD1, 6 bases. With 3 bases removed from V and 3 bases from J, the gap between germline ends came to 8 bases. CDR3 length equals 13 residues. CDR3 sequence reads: CASSFRQDYGYTF. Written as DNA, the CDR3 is TGTGCCAGCAGTTTCCGACAGGACTATGGCTACACCTTC.

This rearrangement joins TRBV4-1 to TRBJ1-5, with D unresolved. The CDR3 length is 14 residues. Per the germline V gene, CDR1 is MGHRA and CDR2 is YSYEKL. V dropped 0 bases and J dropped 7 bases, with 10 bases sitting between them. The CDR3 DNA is TGCGCCAGCAGCCAAGAGGGGAGGAAACAGCCCCAGCATTTT. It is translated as CASSQEGRKQPQHF.

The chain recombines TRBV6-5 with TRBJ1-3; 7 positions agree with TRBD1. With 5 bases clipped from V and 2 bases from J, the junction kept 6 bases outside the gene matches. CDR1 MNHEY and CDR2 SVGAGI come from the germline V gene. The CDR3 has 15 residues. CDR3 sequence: CASSLDRKPGNTIYF. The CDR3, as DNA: TGTGCCAGCAGTCTGGACAGGAAGCCTGGAAACACCATATATTTT.